The sample holds many counts of the clone carrying this TCR delta chain. The antigen is undetermined. The protein TCRdb lists belongs to a much larger clone and differs from this DNA's translation at residue 6, which points to a read error; the protein shown is made from the DNA. Both TRG and TRD chains were sequenced from each sorted sample. TCRdb re-called the multiplex PCR reads via CATT. The table has roughly 93,000 delta-chain clones, 0.8% to 1% seen once. Gammadelta T cells were flow-sorted from PBMC into Vgamma9/Vdelta2+ and Vdelta2-negative populations for bulk analysis. The data belong to a study of γδ T cells in repeated Plasmodium falciparum infection. Study context: Over roughly 600 days, donors received four mosquito-bite P. falciparum NF54 infections. Study-wide results and caveats: Vdelta2-negative gammadelta repertoires appeared less diverse and less shared in Malian than Australian children.

Unmatched junction bases numbered 13, after V lost 1 base and J lost 9 bases. The CDR3 is 17 residues long. Germline assignment: CDR1 TSWWSYY and CDR2 QGS. The sample comprised gamma-delta T cells from blood. The chain uses TRDV1 and TRDJ2; 8 nucleotides line up with TRDD3. The sequence derives from a pool of human donors (malaria-infected and uninfected, not separated). CDR3 residues: CALGEPRRGGYGPQLFF. CDR3 sequence (DNA): TGTGCTCTTGGGGAACCTCGTCGGGGGGGATATGGGCCACAACTCTTCTTT.